The 21 T cell receptor beta chains listed next were all sequenced from one sample in a study of blood T cell repertoires in COVID-19. Here immunoSEQ multiplex PCR was the method, and the copy in TCRdb shows in-frame clones only, minus some. Among 350,000 to 450,000 clones listed, roughly 92% were seen once. Sequenced: PBMCs or T cells enriched from blood (not recorded which). These receptors all come from a woman in her thirties or forties who had been exposed to COVID-19.

J is TRBJ1-1 and V is TRBV7-9; TRBD1 is a possible D gene (6 bases). CDR3 length: 16 residues. Trimming removed 4 bases from V and 0 bases from J, with 15 bases in between. Germline V CDR1 and CDR2: SEHNR, FQNEAQ (reference sequence). DNA for the CDR3: TGTGCCAGCAGCTCCAGGACAGTTGCTCTGAACACTGAAGCTTTCTTT. It translates to CASSSRTVALNTEAFF.

The chain combines TRBV27 with TRBJ1-1, with TRBD1 as a possible D gene (6 bases). The CDR3 contains 14 residues. V lost 6 bases and J 2 bases, leaving 13 bases between the germline ends. CDR1 is MNHEY, CDR2 SMNVEV, per germline (reference sequence). Here the CDR3 DNA reads TGTGCCAGCAGAATGGACAGAGTCAACACTGAAGCTTTCTTT. This encodes CASRMDRVNTEAFF.

The chain couples TRBV27 to TRBJ1-2; D is undetermined. The CDR3 runs to 16 residues. Germline V CDR1 and CDR2: MNHEY, SMNVEV (reference sequence). V lost 6 bases, J lost 7 bases, and 24 bases lay in between. CDR3 nucleotides: TGTGCCAGCAGCCCTGAGTTTTGGGCGACCAGTATTGGCTACACCTTC. This gives the protein CASSPEFWATSIGYTF.

The chain carries TRBV27 and TRBJ2-7, with a weak D call TRBD2 (7 bases). CDR3 size: 15 residues. V was pared by 3 bases and J by 7 bases, with 19 bases between. Germline lookup yields CDR1 MNHEY and CDR2 SMNVEV (reference sequence). In DNA, the CDR3 is TGTGCCAGCAGTTTTATGAGGGGGGGGCCGGGGGAGCAGTACTTC. Amino acid sequence: CASSFMRGGPGEQYF.

The chain employs TRBV19 and TRBJ1-1; tentative D call: TRBD1 (6 bases). Germline V gene lookup returns CDR1 LNHDA and CDR2 SQIVND (reference sequence). Trimming took off 5 bases at V and 5 bases at J, with 21 bases between the two ends. This CDR3 has 16 amino acids. CDR3 residues: CASSATPSRGMTEAFF. The CDR3 bases are TGTGCCAGTAGTGCGACTCCGTCGAGGGGGATGACTGAAGCTTTCTTT.

The chain is built from TRBV7-2 and TRBJ2-3; TRBD2 is a possible D gene (6 bases). Trimming pared 5 bases from V and 0 bases from J, leaving 12 bases between. From germline, CDR1 is SGHTA and CDR2 FQGNSA. This CDR3 has 15 residues. CDR3 sequence: CASSDSGGSTDTQYF. DNA of the CDR3: TGTGCCAGCAGCGATAGTGGGGGGAGCACAGATACGCAGTATTTT.

The chain recombines TRBV5-3 with TRBJ2-1; D perhaps matches TRBD1 (5 bases). TRBV5-3 carries the ORF label, with uncertain function. The CDR3 extends over 16 amino acids. The V end lost 4 bases, the J end lost 5 bases, and 19 bases lay between the germline ends. The CDR3 DNA follows: TGTGCCAGAAGCCCCGTCCTATCAGGGCCCAACAATGAGCAGTTCTTC. Its translation: CARSPVLSGPNNEQFF.

The gene calls are TRBV5-4 and TRBJ1-6; D is perhaps TRBD1 (5 bases). The ends were cut back, 2 bases at V and 8 bases at J, with 17 bases in the middle. Per germline, CDR1 SGHNT and CDR2 YYREEE (reference sequence). There are 16 residues in the CDR3. The DNA of the CDR3 is TGTGCCAGCAGCTTTCTCCGGACAAACAATGATTCACCCCTCCACTTT. Translated, it gives CASSFLRTNNDSPLHF.

The chain joins TRBV4-1 to TRBJ1-1; possibly TRBD1 for D (5 bases). V was shortened by 2 bases and J by 0 bases, with 10 bases between the two germline ends. This CDR3 is built from 15 residues. From germline, CDR1 is MGHRA and CDR2 YSYEKL. Here the CDR3 DNA reads TGCGCCAGCAGCCAACCGGGGGGATTGAACACTGAAGCTTTCTTT. It codes for CASSQPGGLNTEAFF.

The chain links TRBV27 to TRBJ2-1, with D hard to call. V lost 6 bases and J 2 bases, leaving 8 bases between the germline ends. The CDR3 is 13 residues long. CDR1 is MNHEY, CDR2 SMNVEV, per germline (reference sequence). The CDR3, as DNA: TGTGCCAGCAGCATTGGCCCCTACAATGAGCAGTTCTTC. Its protein product is CASSIGPYNEQFF.

A single count supports this clone. The chain employs TRBV20-1 and TRBJ1-2, with D unclear. The CDR3 is 10 amino acids. V shed 0 bases and J shed 8 bases, with 4 bases lying between them. Germline lookup yields CDR1 DFQATT and CDR2 SNEGSKA (reference sequence). The CDR3 DNA reads TGCAGTGCTAGAGATCTGGGCTACACCTTC. This sequence encodes CSARDLGYTF.

The CDR3 nucleotides are TGTGCCAGCCTTCGAGGGTCGGGGGTGAGCACAGATACGCAGTATTTT. It is translated as CASLRGSGVSTDTQYF. V and J are TRBV2 and TRBJ2-3; tentatively, D is TRBD2 (6 bases). Germline V CDR1 and CDR2: SNHLY, FYNNEI. V lost 8 bases, J lost 0 bases, and 18 bases lay in between. CDR3 size: 16 residues.

This clone has more than one count but fewer than ten. The chain couples TRBV10-1 to TRBJ2-5; no clear D. Germline V gene data show CDR1 as WNHNN and CDR2 as SYGVQD (reference sequence). The CDR3 totals 13 residues. V lost 5 bases and J 5 bases, leaving 12 bases between the germline ends. The CDR3, as DNA: TGCGCCAGCAGTCCTAACGTGGAGGAGACCCAGTACTTC. Translating gives CASSPNVEETQYF.

The chain is built from TRBV30 and TRBJ1-4, with D possibly matching TRBD1 (6 bases). The V and J ends lost 0 bases and 8 bases respectively, with 16 bases between them. The CDR3 length is 15 residues. Germline CDR1 GTSNPN, CDR2 SVGIG (reference sequence). The DNA of the CDR3 is TGTGCCTGGAGTGTAGGTGGCAGGGGAGAGGAAAAACTGTTTTTT. Its protein product is CAWSVGGRGEEKLFF.

This chain joins TRBV7-2 and TRBJ2-3; possible D gene TRBD1, 6 bases. Germline CDR1 SGHTA, CDR2 FQGNSA. Between the trimmed V and J ends, which lost 1 base and 5 bases, there was a span of 10 bases. The CDR3 runs 14 residues. The CDR3 loop reads CASSLDRERDTQYF. The CDR3 DNA reads TGTGCCAGCAGCTTAGACAGGGAAAGAGATACGCAGTATTTT. Looking up the rest from reference TRBV7-2 and TRBJ2-3 gives the full variable domain: GAGVSQSPSNKVTEKGKDVELRCDPISGHTALYWYRQSLGQGLEFLIYFQGNSAPDKSGLPSDRFSAERTGGSVSTLTIQRTQQEDSAVYLCASSLDRERDTQYFGPGTRLTVL.

This chain links TRBV19 with TRBJ1-5; TRBD1 agrees at 10 bases. V lost 7 bases to trimming and J lost 3 bases; unmatched junction nucleotides: 6. Germline values: CDR1 LNHDA, CDR2 SQIVND (reference sequence). The CDR3 is 15 amino acids. The DNA for the CDR3 is TGTGCCAGTATGGGACAGGGGACCCCCAATCAGCCCCAGCATTTT. Amino acid sequence: CASMGQGTPNQPQHF. Full variable domain (missing parts from reference TRBV19 and TRBJ1-5): DGGITQSPKYLFRKEGQNVTLSCEQNLNHDAMYWYRQDPGQGLRLIYYSQIVNDFQKGDIAEGYSVSREKKESFPLTVTSAQKNPTAFYLCASMGQGTPNQPQHFGDGTRLSIL.

The chain uses TRBV29-1 and TRBJ2-2; maybe TRBD2 (6 bases). CDR1 and CDR2 (germline): SQVTM, ANQGSEA. The CDR3 totals 13 residues. Trimming took 0 bases from V and 7 from J, leaving 9 bases between them. Here the CDR3 reads CSVEDGGNGELFF. DNA for the CDR3: TGCAGCGTTGAAGACGGGGGAAACGGGGAGCTGTTTTTT.

V gene TRBV19 combines with J gene TRBJ2-2; 7 bases align to TRBD1. Per the germline V gene, CDR1 is LNHDA and CDR2 is SQIVND (reference sequence). Trimming at V came to 6 bases and at J to 5 bases, leaving 9 bases not matched to a gene. This CDR3 is built from 15 residues. The CDR3 sequence: CASRVSGGRTGELFF. The CDR3 DNA reads TGTGCCAGTAGGGTTTCAGGGGGAAGAACCGGGGAGCTGTTTTTT. Using reference TRBV19 and TRBJ2-2 for the parts outside the CDR3, the full variable domain is DGGITQSPKYLFRKEGQNVTLSCEQNLNHDAMYWYRQDPGQGLRLIYYSQIVNDFQKGDIAEGYSVSREKKESFPLTVTSAQKNPTAFYLCASRVSGGRTGELFFGEGSRLTVL.

With regard to this clone: One end of the junction varies from germline; a read error may be responsible. The chain combines TRBV7-7 with TRBJ1-5; D uncertain. This CDR3 region has 13 residues. Germline values: CDR1 SSHAT, CDR2 FNYEAQ (reference sequence). CDR3 loop: CASSLARYQPQHF. Here the CDR3 DNA reads TGTGCTAGCAGCTTAGCTAGATATCAGCCCCAGCATTTT.

This clone was seen only once. The DNA for the CDR3 is TGTGCCAGCACACGACAGGTGAATCAGCCCCAGCATTTT. The encoded protein is CASTRQVNQPQHF. V is TRBV6-6 and J is TRBJ1-5; D perhaps matches TRBD1 (6 bases). CDR3 length: 13 residues. Trimming removed 7 bases at V and 4 bases at J, with 11 bases between. Germline values: CDR1 MNHNY, CDR2 SVGAGI (reference sequence).

The genes are TRBV12-3 or TRBV12-4 and TRBJ1-1, with D perhaps TRBD1 (6 bases). V was trimmed by 3 bases and J by 7 bases, leaving 12 bases between them. CDR3 length: 13 residues. CDR3 loop: CASSLWGPLEAFF. The CDR3 DNA is TGTGCCAGCAGTTTGTGGGGGCCCCTTGAAGCTTTCTTT.